This T cell receptor beta chain stems from a study of CD8 T cells in Susac syndrome. Random-hexamer reverse transcription was applied to roughly 0.5 to 1 ug RNA. The TCR beta CDR3 was amplified by immunoSEQ multiplex PCR across 54 Vbeta, 13 Jbeta. TCRdb reanalysed the immunoSEQ multiplex PCR reads using MiXCR and keeps one entry per CDR3 protein. This table holds 150,000 to 250,000 distinct CDR3 sequences, roughly 96% found once. TCR beta sequencing covered blood CD8+ and CD4+ T cells. It was treatment-naive patients with stable or active relapsing-remitting disease who made up the multiple sclerosis controls. TEMRA cells were FACS-enriched, unlike CD8+ and CD4+ T cells, which were negatively isolated. Sample: CD4+ T cells from PBMCs. This sequence originates from a human donor with multiple sclerosis.

The CDR3 loop reads CASSPSINNEQFF. The CDR3 DNA sequence: TGTGCCAGCTCACCAAGTATAAACAATGAGCAGTTCTTC. The chain joins TRBV18 to TRBJ2-1; D is undetermined. This CDR3 has 13 amino acids. CDR1 and CDR2 (germline): KGHSH, LQKENI. Trimming pared 2 bases from V and 5 bases from J, leaving 7 bases between.